This T cell receptor beta chain was obtained from a study of blood T cell repertoires in COVID-19. Study in general: Samples representing acute and convalescent COVID-19 were sourced from the United States, Italy and Spain. From T cells, B-cell-depleted T cells, or PBMCs came the material, which was cDNA or gDNA.

Sequencing was performed with immunoSEQ multiplex PCR; in TCRdb, only in-frame clones are kept and a portion is missing. This sample has 250,000 to 300,000 clones, with about 87% found just once. Per germline, CDR1 SEHNR and CDR2 FQNEAQ (reference sequence). CDR3 length: 15 residues. Trimming removed 2 bases from V and 4 bases from J, with 13 bases in between. The Seattle patients joined while their infection was active and were tracked longitudinally afterward. The V and J genes are TRBV7-9 and TRBJ2-3; D perhaps matches TRBD2 (6 bases). Sequenced material: peripheral blood. The sequence was obtained from a woman in her sixties or seventies with COVID-19, enrolled during active disease. The CDR3 here is CASSLRRDLADTQYF. For the CDR3, the DNA is TGTGCCAGCAGCTTAAGGCGGGATTTGGCAGATACGCAGTATTTT.